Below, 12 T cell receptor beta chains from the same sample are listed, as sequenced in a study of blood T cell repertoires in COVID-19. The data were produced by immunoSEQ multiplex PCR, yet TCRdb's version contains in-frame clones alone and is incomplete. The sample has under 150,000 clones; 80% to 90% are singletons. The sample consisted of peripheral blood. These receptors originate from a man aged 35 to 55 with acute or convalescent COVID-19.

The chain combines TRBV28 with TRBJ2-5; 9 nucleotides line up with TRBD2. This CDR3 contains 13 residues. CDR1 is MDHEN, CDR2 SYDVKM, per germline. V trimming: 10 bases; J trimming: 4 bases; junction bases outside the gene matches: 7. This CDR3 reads CATAGGGRETQYF. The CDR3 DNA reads TGTGCCACCGCGGGGGGGGGCCGAGAGACCCAGTACTTC.

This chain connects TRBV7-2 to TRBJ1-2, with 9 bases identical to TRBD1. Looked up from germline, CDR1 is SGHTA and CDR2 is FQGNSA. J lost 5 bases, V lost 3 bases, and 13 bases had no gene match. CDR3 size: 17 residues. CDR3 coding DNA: TGTGCCAGCAGCTTTGGCCCTCAGGGACAGGGTCGTTATGGCTACACCTTC. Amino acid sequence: CASSFGPQGQGRYGYTF. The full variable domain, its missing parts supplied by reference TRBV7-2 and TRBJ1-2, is GAGVSQSPSNKVTEKGKDVELRCDPISGHTALYWYRQSLGQGLEFLIYFQGNSAPDKSGLPSDRFSAERTGGSVSTLTIQRTQQEDSAVYLCASSFGPQGQGRYGYTFGSGTRLTVV.

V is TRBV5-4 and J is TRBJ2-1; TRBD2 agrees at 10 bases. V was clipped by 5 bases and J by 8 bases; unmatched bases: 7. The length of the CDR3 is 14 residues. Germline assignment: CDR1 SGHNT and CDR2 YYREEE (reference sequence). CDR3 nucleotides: TGTGCCAGCAGTCGTAGCGGGGGGAATGATGAGCAGTTCTTC. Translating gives CASSRSGGNDEQFF. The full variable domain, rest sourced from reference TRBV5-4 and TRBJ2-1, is ETGVTQSPTHLIKTRGQQVTLRCSSQSGHNTVSWYQQALGQGPQFIFQYYREEENGRGNFPPRFSGLQFPNYSSELNVNALELDDSALYLCASSRSGGNDEQFFGPGTRLTVL.

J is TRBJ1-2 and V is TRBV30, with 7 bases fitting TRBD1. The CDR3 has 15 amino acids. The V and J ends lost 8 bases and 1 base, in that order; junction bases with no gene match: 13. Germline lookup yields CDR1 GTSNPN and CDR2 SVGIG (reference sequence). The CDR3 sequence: CAREQGTRDNYGYTF. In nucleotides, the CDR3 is TGTGCCAGGGAACAGGGGACGAGGGATAACTATGGCTACACCTTC.

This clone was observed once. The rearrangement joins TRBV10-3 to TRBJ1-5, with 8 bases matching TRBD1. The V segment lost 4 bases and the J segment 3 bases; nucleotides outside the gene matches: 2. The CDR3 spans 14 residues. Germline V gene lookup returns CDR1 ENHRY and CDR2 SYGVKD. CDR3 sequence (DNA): TGTGCCATCAGTGTGGACAGGGCCAATCAGCCCCAGCATTTT. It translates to CAISVDRANQPQHF.

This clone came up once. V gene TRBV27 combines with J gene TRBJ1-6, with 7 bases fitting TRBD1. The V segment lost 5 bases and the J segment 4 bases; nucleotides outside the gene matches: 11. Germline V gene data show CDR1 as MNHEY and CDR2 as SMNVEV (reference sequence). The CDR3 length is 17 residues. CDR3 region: CASSSPMTGRYNSPLHF. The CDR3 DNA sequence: TGTGCCAGCAGTAGCCCCATGACAGGGCGATATAATTCACCCCTCCACTTT.

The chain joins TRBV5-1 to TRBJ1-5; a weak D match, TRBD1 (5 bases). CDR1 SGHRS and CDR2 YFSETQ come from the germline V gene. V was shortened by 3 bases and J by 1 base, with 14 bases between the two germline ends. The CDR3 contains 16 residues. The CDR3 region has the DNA TGCGCCAGCAGCTCGGACCCCCAGGGAAGCAATCAGCCCCAGCATTTT. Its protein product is CASSSDPQGSNQPQHF.

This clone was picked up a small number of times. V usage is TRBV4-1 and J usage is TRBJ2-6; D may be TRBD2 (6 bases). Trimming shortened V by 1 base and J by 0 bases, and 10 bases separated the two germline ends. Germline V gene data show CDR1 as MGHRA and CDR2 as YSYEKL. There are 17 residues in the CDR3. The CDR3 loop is CASSQVLGGSGANVLTF. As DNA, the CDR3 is TGCGCCAGCAGCCAAGTCCTCGGGGGCTCTGGGGCCAACGTCCTGACTTTC.

CDR3: CASSLDRASREQYF. The DNA of the CDR3 is TGTGCCAGCAGCTTAGATAGAGCTTCCCGCGAGCAGTACTTC. The rearrangement joins TRBV7-9 to TRBJ2-7; no clear D gene. This CDR3 comprises 14 residues. CDR1 and CDR2 from the germline V gene are SEHNR and FQNEAQ (reference sequence). The ends were cut back, 1 base at V and 6 bases at J, with 13 bases in the middle. Using reference TRBV7-9 and TRBJ2-7 for the parts outside the CDR3, the full variable domain is DTGVSQNPRHKITKRGQNVTFRCDPISEHNRLYWYRQTLGQGPEFLTYFQNEAQLEKSRLLSDRFSAERPKGSFSTLEIQRTEQGDSAMYLCASSLDRASREQYFGPGTRLTVT.

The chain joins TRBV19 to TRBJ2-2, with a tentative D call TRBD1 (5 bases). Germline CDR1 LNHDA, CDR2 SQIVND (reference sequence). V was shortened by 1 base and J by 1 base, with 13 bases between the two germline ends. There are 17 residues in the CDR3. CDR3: CASSIGIQGQNTGELFF. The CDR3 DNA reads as TGTGCCAGTAGTATAGGCATCCAGGGCCAGAACACCGGGGAGCTGTTTTTT.

Here the CDR3 reads CASSIAGTSVEQFF. Written as DNA, the CDR3 is TGTGCCAGTAGTATAGCCGGGACTAGTGTTGAGCAGTTCTTC. J is TRBJ2-1 and V is TRBV19; 8 nucleotides line up with TRBD2. Germline V CDR1 and CDR2: LNHDA, SQIVND (reference sequence). V trimming: 1 base; J trimming: 9 bases; junction bases outside the gene matches: 5. The CDR3 extends over 14 amino acids.

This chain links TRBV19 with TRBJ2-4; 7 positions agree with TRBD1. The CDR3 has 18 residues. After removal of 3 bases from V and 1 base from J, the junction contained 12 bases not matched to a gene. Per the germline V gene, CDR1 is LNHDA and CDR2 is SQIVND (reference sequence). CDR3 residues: CASSIASRQGRAKNIQYF. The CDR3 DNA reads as TGTGCCAGTAGTATTGCTAGTCGACAGGGTCGGGCCAAAAACATTCAGTACTTC.